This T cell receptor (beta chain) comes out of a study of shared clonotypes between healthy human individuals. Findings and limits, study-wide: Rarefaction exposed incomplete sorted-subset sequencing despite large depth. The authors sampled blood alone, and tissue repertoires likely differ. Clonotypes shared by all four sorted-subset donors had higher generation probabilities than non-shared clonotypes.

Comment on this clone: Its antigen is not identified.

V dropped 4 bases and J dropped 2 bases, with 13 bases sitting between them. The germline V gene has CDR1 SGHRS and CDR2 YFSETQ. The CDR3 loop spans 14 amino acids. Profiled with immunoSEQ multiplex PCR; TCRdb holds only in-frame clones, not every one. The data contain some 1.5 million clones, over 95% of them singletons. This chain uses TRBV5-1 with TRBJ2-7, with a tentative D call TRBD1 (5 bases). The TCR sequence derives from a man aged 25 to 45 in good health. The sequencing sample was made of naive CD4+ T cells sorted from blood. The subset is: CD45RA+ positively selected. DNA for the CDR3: TGCGCCAGCAGCCTAGGACACCCTACCTACGAGCAGTACTTC. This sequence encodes CASSLGHPTYEQYF.